Listed below are T cell receptor beta chains from one sample, sequenced in a study of neurological immune-mediated disorders. One entry per CDR3 protein results from TCRdb running MiXCR on the 5' RACE reads. The sample yields around 13,000 distinct CDR3 sequences, about 10% seen once. Sequences were obtained from PBMCs. Receptors were obtained from a woman aged 40 to 50 in good health. The CDR3 runs from the conserved cysteine through the conserved F or W. D genes are given only for firm matches. The size field is filled for only some rows; it gives once, few, many or a size class.

>TRBD1|TRBJ2-5|TRBV6-5|.|12
TGTGCCAGCACGGACAGGATGGAGACCCAGTACTTC
CASTDRMETQYF
>.|TRBJ2-5|TRBV6-6|.|13
TGTGCCAGCAGCTCCCCGACCAGCCAGACCCAGTACTTC
CASSSPTSQTQYF
>.|TRBJ2-3|TRBV24-1|.|13
TGTGCCACCAGTCACCCCCGCACAGATACGCAGTATTTT
CATSHPRTDTQYF
>TRBD2|TRBJ2-3|TRBV3-1|many|17
TGTGCCAGCAGCCAAGATCCTGGCGGGGGAGTCTCTGATACGCAGTATTTT
CASSQDPGGGVSDTQYF
>.|TRBJ1-5|TRBV5-5|many|15
TGTGCCAGCAGCCCCAACCGGGGGAGCAATCAGCCCCAGCATTTT
CASSPNRGSNQPQHF
>.|TRBJ2-3|TRBV6-5|medium-sized|13
TGTGCCAGCAGTTACTCTCAGTTTTCCACGCAGTATTTT
CASSYSQFSTQYF
>.|TRBJ2-1|TRBV5-1|many|17
TGCGCCAGCAGCTTGGAGGTTGTAAGGGCGGCCTACAATGAGCAGTTCTTC
CASSLEVVRAAYNEQFF
>TRBD1|TRBJ1-2|TRBV5-1|many|13
TGCGCCAGCTCGGGGACAGGACGGTATGGCTACACCTTC
CASSGTGRYGYTF
>.|TRBJ2-7|TRBV12-3/TRBV12-4|many|14
TGTGCCAGCACCAAAACCGGGGGAAGAGGGGAGCAGTACTTC
CASTKTGGRGEQYF
>.|TRBJ2-5|TRBV10-2|many|13
TGCGCCAGCAGTGATTTGGGGAGAGAGACCCAGTACTTC
CASSDLGRETQYF
>TRBD2|TRBJ2-3|TRBV29-1|many|13
TGCAGCGTTGAAACGGGGGGGAGAGATACGCAGTATTTT
CSVETGGRDTQYF
>.|TRBJ1-3|TRBV6-1|many|14
TGTGCCAGCAGTTCAGGGGACTCTGGAAACACCATATATTTT
CASSSGDSGNTIYF
>.|TRBJ1-2|TRBV6-2/TRBV6-3|many|14
TGTGCCAGCAGTTACCCGGGAACTAACTATGGCTACACCTTC
CASSYPGTNYGYTF
>.|TRBJ1-6|TRBV7-3|many|14
TGTGCCAGCAGCCCAGGGAATGGGGATTCACCCCTCCACTTT
CASSPGNGDSPLHF
>.|TRBJ2-1|TRBV5-1|many|14
TGCGCCAGCAGCCGGGTGGGATCCGGCGATGAGCAGTTCTTC
CASSRVGSGDEQFF
>.|TRBJ2-1|TRBV11-2|many|15
TGTGCCAGCAGCTTAGTGGGCAGATCCTACAATGAGCAGTTCTTC
CASSLVGRSYNEQFF
>TRBD2|TRBJ2-1|TRBV5-1|medium-sized|17
TGCGCCAGCAGCTTGAGGACTAGCGGGGGGGCCTACAATGAGCAGTTCTTC
CASSLRTSGGAYNEQFF